Detailed here is one T cell receptor (beta chain). Its antigen is currently unknown. CDR1 is SGHVS, CDR2 FNYEAQ, per germline. Trimming took 5 bases from V and 4 from J; bases not matched to a gene: 7. This CDR3 is built from 15 residues. These data come from a study of identical twins. Overall study findings and caveats: Models underestimated TCR alpha sharing (out-of-frame) in monozygotic twins.

A single record per CDR3 protein comes from TCRdb applying MiXCR to the 5' RACE reads. The sample lists 300,000 to 400,000 distinct CDR3 sequences; about 12% were seen once. These data were likewise used in another study, on yellow fever vaccine responses in identical twins.

Sample: CD8+ T cells sorted from blood. The chain couples TRBV7-6 to TRBJ2-2; 7 nucleotides align to TRBD1. The TCR was taken from a woman under 30 in good health. The CDR3 region has the DNA TGTGCCAGCAGCCCGACAGGGCTTGGCACCGGGGAGCTGTTTTTT. Residues: CASSPTGLGTGELFF.